This TCR beta chain was identified during a study of beta chain features in type 1 diabetes. Study-level results: Patients with Type 1 diabetes showed moderately but significantly shorter TCRB CDR3s in all four CD4+ subsets.

The sequenced template was cDNA made from the entire isolated RNA. Profiled with immunoSEQ multiplex PCR; TCRdb holds only in-frame clones, not every one. The sample lists 310,000 or so clones, around 9% occurring once. The CDR3 is 17 amino acids. Germline V lookup: CDR1 MNHEY, CDR2 SMNVEV (reference sequence). J gave up 4 bases and V 5 bases, and 14 bases lay outside the gene matches. Turning to this clone: What it binds is unknown.

The chain uses TRBV27 and TRBJ1-2; TRBD1 matches at 9 bases. Input material: central memory CD4+ T cells from blood. This receptor was taken from a man aged 30 to 45 with type 1 diabetes. This CDR3 is CASSQRLGTGTGYGYTF. For the CDR3, the DNA is TGTGCCAGCAGTCAACGATTAGGGACAGGGACCGGCTATGGCTACACCTTC.